The entry that follows covers one TCR beta chain sequence. The record originates from a study of blood T cells in healthy people across ages. Study as a whole: The template switching approach captured approximately one barcoded beta molecule for every two T cells.

PCR was performed a second time for about 7 to 12 cycles using a sample-barcoded 5' primer and a J-beta primer mix. Each cDNA molecule, via a template-switch adaptor with 12 random nucleotides, was tagged. TCRdb passed the 5' RACE reads through MiXCR, listing each CDR3 protein once. Here the sample spans around 800,000 distinct CDR3 sequences, more than 25% being singletons. CDR1 and CDR2 (germline): DFQATT, SNEGSKA (reference sequence). This CDR3 has 14 amino acids. The V end was cut by 3 bases, the J end by 3 bases, with 11 bases between. Separately, the same data were catalogued under a study of T cells of mothers and their children. Per that paper: The second PCR's M1S primer added sample barcodes and 2-4 random nucleotides. Related mother-child pairs showed slightly higher but non-significant overlap than unrelated pairs.

The chain uses TRBV20-1 and TRBJ2-2; the D gene could be TRBD1 or TRBD2 (6 bases each). This receptor was taken from a boy younger than 18 in good health. Sequencing used blood. The CDR3 spells CSASTGADTGELFF. The CDR3 DNA reads TGCAGTGCTAGTACGGGGGCTGACACCGGGGAGCTGTTTTTT.